Below, 11 T cell receptor beta chains from the same sample are listed, as sequenced in a study of blood T cell repertoires in COVID-19. Method: immunoSEQ multiplex PCR; TCRdb's copy keeps in-frame clones and lacks some. Altogether roughly 90,000 clones are present, around four fifths being singletons, with the ten largest covering roughly 2.1%. The specimen was peripheral blood. These receptors all come from a woman in her 70s with acute or convalescent COVID-19.

This chain links TRBV7-9 with TRBJ1-4; possible D gene TRBD1, 5 bases. V shed 8 bases and J shed 4 bases, with 11 bases lying between them. From germline, CDR1 is SEHNR and CDR2 FQNEAQ (reference sequence). The length of the CDR3 is 13 residues. CDR3 sequence reads: CASQGGRNEKLFF. CDR3 DNA: TGTGCCAGCCAGGGAGGGCGTAATGAAAAACTGTTTTTT.

As concerns this clone: This CDR3 is also generated by other DNA sequences in the sample. This chain uses TRBV5-1 with TRBJ2-5; TRBD1 aligns across 10 bases. Germline lookup yields CDR1 SGHRS and CDR2 YFSETQ. The junction had 1 base not matched to a gene; V was cut back by 2 bases and J by 3 bases. The CDR3 extends over 14 amino acids. CDR3 sequence reads: CASSLGTGEETQYF. CDR3 bases: TGCGCCAGCAGCTTAGGGACAGGGGAAGAGACCCAGTACTTC.

This clone came up a few times. The J gene is TRBJ1-4, the V gene TRBV11-2; D not resolved. The CDR3 totals 14 residues. V was cut by 3 bases and J by 6 bases, with 11 bases left in between. The germline V gene encodes CDR1 SGHAT and CDR2 FQNNGV. Here the CDR3 reads CASSFLGRDEKLFF. In DNA, the CDR3 is TGTGCCAGCAGCTTTCTTGGCCGGGATGAAAAACTGTTTTTT.

The CDR3 sequence is CASSYPGTVNEQFF. As DNA, the CDR3 is TGTGCCAGCAGTTACCCTGGGACAGTAAATGAGCAGTTCTTC. The rearrangement uses TRBV6-6 and TRBJ2-1, with 7 bases lining up with TRBD1. V gave up 2 bases and J gave up 7 bases; unmatched junction bases: 5. Germline CDR1 MNHNY, CDR2 SVGAGI (reference sequence). The CDR3 has 14 amino acids.

The J gene is TRBJ2-7, the V gene TRBV9, with 10 bases matching TRBD1. The CDR3 consists of 15 residues. Germline CDR1 SGDLS, CDR2 YYNGEE. Unmatched junction bases numbered 11, after V lost 4 bases and J lost 7 bases. The CDR3 here is CASSPWDRGGGEQYF. The CDR3 DNA follows: TGTGCCAGCAGCCCCTGGGACAGGGGCGGGGGGGAGCAGTACTTC.

This clone was seen only once. This sequence joins TRBV14 and TRBJ1-1; a weak D match, TRBD1 (6 bases). Germline CDR1 is SGHDN and CDR2 is FVKESK. The V and J ends lost 4 bases and 3 bases respectively, with 9 bases between them. The CDR3 contains 13 residues. The CDR3 is CASSLGQYTEAFF. CDR3 nucleotide sequence: TGTGCCAGCAGCCTTGGACAGTACACTGAAGCTTTCTTT.

DNA for the CDR3: TGTGCCAGCACGAAGGGGGGGGAGGACACCGGGGAGCTGTTTTTT. Translated: CASTKGGEDTGELFF. This chain uses TRBV28 with TRBJ2-2; tentative D call: TRBD2 (7 bases). CDR1 is MDHEN and CDR2 is SYDVKM in the germline V gene. Trimming left V 7 bases short and J 3 bases short, with 15 bases between. This CDR3 is built from 15 residues.

This chain connects TRBV18 to TRBJ1-4, with a weak D call TRBD1 (5 bases). V lost 3 bases and J 4 bases, leaving 15 bases between the germline ends. The CDR3 length is 16 residues. Germline V lookup: CDR1 KGHSH, CDR2 LQKENI. The CDR3 bases are TGTGCCAGCTCACCCTTTTGGGGGGACCTTAATGAAAAACTGTTTTTT. Its translation: CASSPFWGDLNEKLFF.

This sequence joins TRBV27 and TRBJ1-5; tentative D call: TRBD1 (5 bases). Between the trimmed V and J ends, which lost 5 bases and 6 bases, there was a span of 14 bases. The germline V gene encodes CDR1 MNHEY and CDR2 SMNVEV (reference sequence). The CDR3 is 14 amino acids. In DNA form, the CDR3 reads TGTGCCAGCAGTAGCGTGGGGGGAGGTCAGCCCCAGCATTTT. Amino acid sequence: CASSSVGGGQPQHF.

V gene TRBV25-1 combines with J gene TRBJ1-4; no definite D call. Germline V gene sequence: CDR1 MGHDK, CDR2 SYGVNS. Trimming pared 1 base from V and 8 bases from J, leaving 11 bases between. CDR3 length: 14 residues. The CDR3 region is CASSELAGGEKLFF. The CDR3 DNA reads as TGTGCCAGCAGTGAATTGGCAGGAGGCGAAAAACTGTTTTTT.

This clone was found once. This chain joins TRBV11-1 and TRBJ2-3, with D perhaps TRBD2 (7 bases). Trimming took 2 bases from V and 3 from J, leaving 15 bases between them. This CDR3 is built from 16 residues. Germline loops: CDR1 SGHAT, CDR2 FQDESV (reference sequence). CDR3 region: CASSLYLGGGTDTQYF. CDR3 coding DNA: TGTGCCAGCAGCTTATATCTGGGAGGGGGAACAGATACGCAGTATTTT.